This entry is about one T cell receptor beta chain. The target antigen is unknown. This sample stems from a study of shared clonotypes between healthy human individuals. The CDR3 covers 14 residues. V was shortened by 7 bases and J by 7 bases, with 17 bases between the two germline ends. In germline, CDR1 is SGHTA, CDR2 FQGNSA. The study's findings and limits: Naive subsets usually exceeded memory subsets in estimated richness. The study found lower generation probabilities in non-shared clonotypes than in those shared by all four donors.

A deep-level run was used for the assay. The repertoire was sequenced with immunoSEQ multiplex PCR; TCRdb's copy has only in-frame clones and lacks some. The table includes more than 1,200,000 clones, 98% detected once. The sample comprised naive CD4+ T cells sorted from blood. As to subset: CD45RA+ positively selected. The source is a man under 40 in good health. V and J are TRBV7-2 and TRBJ1-5, with D perhaps TRBD1 (5 bases). In nucleotides, the CDR3 is TGTGCCAGCACCGTCTGGGGGGTTGGGCAGCCCCAGCATTTT. Protein product: CASTVWGVGQPQHF.